Listed below are T cell receptor beta chains from one sample, sequenced in a study of blood T cell repertoires in COVID-19. TCRdb keeps only in-frame clones here, not all; method: immunoSEQ multiplex PCR. Found here are around 200,000 clones, around 86% of them singletons; the top ten hold 4.5% to 7.5%. The specimen was peripheral blood. These receptors were taken from a man older than 75 with acute or convalescent COVID-19. CDR3s include the opening cysteine and the closing phenylalanine or tryptophan. D genes are given only for firm matches. A clone size is listed for some rows: how often the clone was seen (once, few, many), or a class if it is expanded.

>TRBD2|NA|TRBJ2-1|TRBV27
CASRKPSGRALNEQFF
TGTGCCAGCAGGAAACCTAGCGGGAGGGCTCTCAATGAGCAGTTCTTC
>NA|NA|TRBJ1-4|TRBV7-9
CASSQGLIDEKLFF
TGTGCCAGCAGCCAGGGACTGATCGATGAAAAACTGTTTTTT
>TRBD1|NA|TRBJ2-5|TRBV19
CASSIGTNSQGETQYF
TGTGCCAGTAGTATAGGAACCAATTCACAGGGGGAGACCCAGTACTTC
>NA|once|TRBJ1-1|TRBV10-1
CASSEAGKDTEAFF
TGCGCCAGCAGTGAAGCAGGGAAAGACACTGAAGCTTTCTTT
>TRBD2|NA|TRBJ2-5|TRBV10-3
CAISSWTSGNGETQYF
TGTGCCATCAGTTCTTGGACTAGCGGGAATGGGGAGACCCAGTACTTC
>NA|NA|TRBJ2-3|TRBV6-5
CASGRDFSTDTQYF
TGTGCCAGCGGCCGGGATTTTTCCACAGATACGCAGTATTTT
>TRBD1|NA|TRBJ1-1|TRBV19
CASSITGDGTEAFF
TGTGCCAGTAGTATTACAGGGGACGGCACTGAAGCTTTCTTT
>TRBD2|NA|TRBJ2-5|TRBV15
CATSRKTGMGLAAQETQYF
TGTGCCACCAGCAGGAAGACAGGGATGGGACTAGCGGCTCAAGAGACCCAGTACTTC
>NA|NA|TRBJ1-4|TRBV5-5
CASSLAVSEKLFF
TGTGCCAGCAGCTTGGCAGTATCCGAAAAACTGTTTTTT
>TRBD1|NA|TRBJ2-7|TRBV30
CAWSRTGTEQYF
TGTGCCTGGTCTAGGACAGGGACCGAGCAGTACTTC
>NA|NA|TRBJ1-2|TRBV20-1
CSARLGYGYTF
TGCAGTGCTAGACTCGGTTATGGCTACACCTTC
>NA|NA|TRBJ1-2|TRBV9
CASSVAAVVNYGYTF
TGTGCCAGCAGCGTAGCTGCGGTGGTAAACTATGGCTACACCTTC
>TRBD2|NA|TRBJ2-1|TRBV6-5
CASTLTSGNEQFF
TGTGCCAGCACCCTAACTAGCGGCAATGAGCAGTTCTTC
>NA|NA|TRBJ2-1|TRBV7-2
CASSASGGPGNEQFF
TGTGCCAGCAGCGCCAGTGGAGGGCCTGGAAATGAGCAGTTCTTC
>NA|NA|TRBJ2-1|TRBV11-3
CASSWGDEQFF
TGTGCCAGCAGCTGGGGGGATGAGCAGTTCTTC
>NA|NA|TRBJ2-7|TRBV6-2/TRBV6-3
CASSARGDLSYEQYF
TGTGCCAGCAGCGCCAGGGGAGATTTATCCTACGAGCAGTACTTC
>TRBD1|NA|TRBJ2-7|TRBV28
CASSSPGTGMYSYEQYF
TGTGCCAGCAGTTCTCCCGGGACAGGGATGTATTCCTACGAGCAGTACTTC
>TRBD1|NA|TRBJ1-1|TRBV27
CASMRGQSLTEAFF
TGTGCCAGCATGCGGGGACAGAGCTTGACTGAAGCTTTCTTT
>NA|NA|TRBJ2-1|TRBV6-2/TRBV6-3
CASSYSGWSSYNEQFF
TGTGCCAGCAGTTACTCAGGTTGGAGCTCCTACAATGAGCAGTTCTTC
>NA|NA|TRBJ1-5|TRBV10-1
CASSWQGIYQPQHF
TGCGCCAGCAGTTGGCAGGGTATTTATCAGCCCCAGCATTTT
>TRBD2|once|TRBJ2-1|TRBV5-4
CASSLASGSRDEQFF
TGTGCCAGCAGCTTGGCTAGCGGGAGTCGAGATGAGCAGTTCTTC
>NA|once|TRBJ2-3|TRBV5-8
CASSLGFSAGTDTQYF
TGTGCCAGCAGCTTGGGTTTCTCCGCGGGCACAGATACGCAGTATTTT
>NA|NA|TRBJ1-2|TRBV6-6
CASSYPGVGYTF
TGTGCCAGCAGTTACCCGGGGGTTGGCTACACCTTC
>TRBD2|NA|TRBJ2-2|TRBV18
CASSSRTSVAGELFF
TGTGCCAGCTCCTCACGGACTAGCGTGGCCGGGGAGCTGTTTTTT
>TRBD2|NA|TRBJ2-1|TRBV6-2/TRBV6-3
CASSYDPGTSGSYNEQFF
TGTGCCAGCAGTTACGACCCCGGGACTAGCGGGAGCTACAATGAGCAGTTCTTC
>NA|NA|TRBJ1-4|TRBV27
CASSLGTPNEKLFF
TGTGCCAGCAGTTTAGGGACACCCAATGAAAAACTGTTTTTT
>TRBD1|NA|TRBJ2-3|TRBV18
CASSPGQGSTDTQYF
TGTGCCAGCTCACCGGGACAGGGCAGCACAGATACGCAGTATTTT
>NA|few|TRBJ1-2|TRBV7-2
CASSLRPSSRQAPGYTF
TGTGCCAGCAGCTTACGCCCCTCGAGTAGGCAGGCCCCTGGCTACACCTTC
>TRBD2|NA|TRBJ2-3|TRBV29-1
CSVEPSGSWDTQYF
TGCAGCGTTGAACCTAGCGGGAGTTGGGATACGCAGTATTTT
>NA|NA|TRBJ1-2|TRBV9
CASSVDNVYTF
TGTGCCAGCAGCGTAGACAACGTCTACACCTTC
>TRBD2|NA|TRBJ2-3|TRBV7-8
CASSSRLAGAGNTQYF
TGTGCCAGCAGCTCCAGACTAGCGGGAGCTGGAAATACGCAGTATTTT
>TRBD1|NA|TRBJ2-2|TRBV7-9
CASSQGQVSTGELFF
TGTGCCAGCAGCCAGGGACAGGTCAGCACCGGGGAGCTGTTTTTT
>TRBD1|NA|TRBJ2-5|TRBV7-2
CASSPQGARETQYF
TGTGCCAGCAGCCCACAGGGGGCGCGGGAGACCCAGTACTTC
>TRBD1|NA|TRBJ1-2|TRBV19
CASSTEQGRDYGYTF
TGTGCCAGTAGTACGGAACAGGGGCGTGACTATGGCTACACCTTC
>TRBD1|NA|TRBJ2-2|TRBV19
CASRRTGPNTGELFF
TGTGCCAGTAGACGGACAGGGCCGAACACCGGGGAGCTGTTTTTT
>TRBD1|NA|TRBJ2-3|TRBV28
CASSVIFGTGGLNTQYF
TGTGCCAGCAGCGTAATTTTTGGGACAGGGGGCTTGAATACGCAGTATTTT
>NA|once|TRBJ2-3|TRBV4-1
CASSQGPTGGTDTQYF
TGCGCCAGCAGCCAAGGCCCAACTGGAGGCACAGATACGCAGTATTTT
>TRBD2|NA|TRBJ2-7|TRBV18
CASSLTSRGDLGKQYF
TGTGCCAGCTCACTAACCTCCCGGGGGGACCTGGGCAAGCAGTACTTC
>TRBD1|NA|TRBJ2-5|TRBV2
CASSWTGGKETQYF
TGTGCCAGCAGTTGGACAGGGGGAAAAGAGACCCAGTACTTC
>NA|NA|TRBJ1-1|TRBV7-8
CASSPDSMNTEAFF
TGTGCCAGCAGCCCGGACAGCATGAACACTGAAGCTTTCTTT
>NA|NA|TRBJ2-6|TRBV2
CASIRRSVESSGANVLTF
TGTGCCAGCATCCGGCGGTCAGTAGAATCCTCTGGGGCCAACGTCCTGACTTTC
>TRBD2|NA|TRBJ2-3|TRBV5-1
CASSPRTSGGPDTQYF
TGCGCCAGCAGCCCCAGGACTAGCGGGGGCCCGGATACGCAGTATTTT
>NA|NA|TRBJ2-2|TRBV24-1
CATSVSGELFF
TGTGCCACCAGTGTTTCTGGGGAGCTGTTTTTT
>NA|NA|TRBJ2-5|TRBV11-2
CASSLGWQQETQYF
TGTGCCAGCAGCTTAGGGTGGCAGCAAGAGACCCAGTACTTC
>NA|NA|TRBJ1-5|TRBV3-1/TRBV3-2
CASSQDRGRGQPQHF
TGTGCCAGCAGCCAAGATAGAGGTAGGGGTCAGCCCCAGCATTTT
>TRBD2|NA|TRBJ2-1|TRBV6-4
CASRRLAISPRNEQFF
TGTGCCAGCAGACGACTAGCAATTTCGCCTCGCAATGAGCAGTTCTTC
>TRBD1|NA|TRBJ1-5|TRBV30
CAWSAGGYQPQHF
TGTGCCTGGAGTGCAGGGGGGTATCAGCCCCAGCATTTT
>NA|NA|TRBJ2-4|TRBV12-5
CASSVGGQGKNIQYF
TGTGCTAGTTCCGTGGGGGGGCAGGGCAAAAACATTCAGTACTTC
>TRBD2|NA|TRBJ2-7|TRBV6-5
CASQRASGRNEQYF
TGTGCCAGCCAAAGGGCTAGCGGGAGGAACGAGCAGTACTTC
>NA|NA|TRBJ1-1|TRBV7-9
CASSLDREESGAFF
TGTGCCAGCAGCTTAGACAGGGAAGAGTCAGGAGCTTTCTTT
>NA|NA|TRBJ1-5|TRBV19
CASSVRDSNQPQHF
TGTGCCAGTAGTGTGAGGGATTCTAATCAGCCCCAGCATTTT
>TRBD1|NA|TRBJ1-3|TRBV2
CASSAGTGFSGNTIYF
TGTGCCAGCAGTGCTGGGACAGGCTTCTCTGGAAACACCATATATTTT
>NA|NA|TRBJ2-3|TRBV5-5
CASSLLANADTQYF
TGTGCCAGCAGCTTGCTAGCGAACGCAGATACGCAGTATTTT
>NA|NA|TRBJ2-3|TRBV7-3
CASSFTRTDTQYF
TGTGCCAGCAGCTTTACTAGAACAGATACGCAGTATTTT
>TRBD1|NA|TRBJ2-1|TRBV7-6
CASSPTGTASNEQFF
TGTGCCAGCAGCCCAACCGGGACAGCATCCAATGAGCAGTTCTTC
>NA|NA|TRBJ2-3|TRBV11-2
CASSSEPRVSDTQYF
TGTGCCAGCAGCTCGGAGCCCCGAGTGTCAGATACGCAGTATTTT
>NA|few|TRBJ1-2|TRBV19
CASSIDPGENYGYTF
TGTGCCAGTAGTATAGATCCAGGGGAAAACTATGGCTACACCTTC
>NA|NA|TRBJ1-5|TRBV5-6
CASSLVAARGSNQPQHF
TGTGCCAGCAGCTTGGTGGCAGCTCGGGGTAGTAATCAGCCCCAGCATTTT
>TRBD1|NA|TRBJ2-3|TRBV10-3
CAISSKGQGGDTQYF
TGTGCCATCAGCAGCAAGGGACAGGGGGGAGATACGCAGTATTTT